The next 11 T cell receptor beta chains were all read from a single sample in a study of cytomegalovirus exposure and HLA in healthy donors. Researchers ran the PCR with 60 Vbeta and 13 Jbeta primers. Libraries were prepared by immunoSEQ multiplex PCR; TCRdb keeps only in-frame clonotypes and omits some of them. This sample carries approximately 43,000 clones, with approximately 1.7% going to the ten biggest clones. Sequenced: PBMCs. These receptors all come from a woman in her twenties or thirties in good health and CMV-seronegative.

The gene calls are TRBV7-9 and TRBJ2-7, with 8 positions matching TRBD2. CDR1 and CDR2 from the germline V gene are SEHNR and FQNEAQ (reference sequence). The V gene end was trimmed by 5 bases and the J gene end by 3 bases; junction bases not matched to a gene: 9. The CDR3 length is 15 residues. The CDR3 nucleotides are TGTGCCAGCAGCCTGGGACTAGGTGGGGGCTACGAGCAGTACTTC. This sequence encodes CASSLGLGGGYEQYF. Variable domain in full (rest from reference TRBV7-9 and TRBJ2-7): DTGVSQNPRHKITKRGQNVTFRCDPISEHNRLYWYRQTLGQGPEFLTYFQNEAQLEKSRLLSDRFSAERPKGSFSTLEIQRTEQGDSAMYLCASSLGLGGGYEQYFGPGTRLTVT.

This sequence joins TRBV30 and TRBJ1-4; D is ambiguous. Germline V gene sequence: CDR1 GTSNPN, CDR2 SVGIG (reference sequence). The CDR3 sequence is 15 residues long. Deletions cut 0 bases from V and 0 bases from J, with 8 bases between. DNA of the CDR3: TGTGCCTGGAGTGTACTAGCCACAACTAATGAAAAACTGTTTTTT. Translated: CAWSVLATTNEKLFF.

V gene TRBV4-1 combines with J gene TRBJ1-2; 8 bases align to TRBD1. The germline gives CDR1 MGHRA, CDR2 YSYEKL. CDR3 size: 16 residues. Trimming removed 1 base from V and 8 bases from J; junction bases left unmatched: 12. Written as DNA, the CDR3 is TGCGCCAGCAGCCAAGCCGGGACAGGCTCTCTATTGGGCTACACCTTC. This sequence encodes CASSQAGTGSLLGYTF.

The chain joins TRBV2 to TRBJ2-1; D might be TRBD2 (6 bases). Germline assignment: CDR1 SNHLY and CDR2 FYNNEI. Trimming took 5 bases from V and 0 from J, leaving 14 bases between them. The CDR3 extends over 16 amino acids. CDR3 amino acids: CASSRSSASSYNEQFF. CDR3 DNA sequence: TGTGCCAGCAGTCGCTCTAGCGCAAGCTCCTACAATGAGCAGTTCTTC. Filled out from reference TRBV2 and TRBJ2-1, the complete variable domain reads EPEVTQTPSHQVTQMGQEVILRCVPISNHLYFYWYRQILGQKVEFLVSFYNNEISEKSEIFDDQFSVERPDGSNFTLKIRSTKLEDSAMYFCASSRSSASSYNEQFFGPGTRLTVL.

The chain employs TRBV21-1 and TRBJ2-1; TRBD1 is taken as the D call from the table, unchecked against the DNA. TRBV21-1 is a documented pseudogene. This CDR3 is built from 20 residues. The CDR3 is CASRGCGQELTSVWYNEQFF. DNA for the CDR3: TGTGCCAGCCGAGGGTGTGGACAGGAACTGACGTCGGTTTGGTACAATGAGCAGTTCTTC.

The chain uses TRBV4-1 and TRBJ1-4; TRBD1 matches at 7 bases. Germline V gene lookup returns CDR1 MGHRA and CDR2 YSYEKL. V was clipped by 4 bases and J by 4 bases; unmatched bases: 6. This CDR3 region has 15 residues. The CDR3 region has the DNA TGCGCCAGCAGCCCCCCGGGACAGCTTAATGAAAAACTGTTTTTT. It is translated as CASSPPGQLNEKLFF.

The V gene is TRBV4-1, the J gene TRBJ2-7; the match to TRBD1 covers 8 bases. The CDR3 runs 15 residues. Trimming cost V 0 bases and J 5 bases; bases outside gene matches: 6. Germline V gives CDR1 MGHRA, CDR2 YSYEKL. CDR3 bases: TGCGCCAGCAGCCAAGAACCCAGGGGGCTTGACGAGCAGTACTTC. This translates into CASSQEPRGLDEQYF.

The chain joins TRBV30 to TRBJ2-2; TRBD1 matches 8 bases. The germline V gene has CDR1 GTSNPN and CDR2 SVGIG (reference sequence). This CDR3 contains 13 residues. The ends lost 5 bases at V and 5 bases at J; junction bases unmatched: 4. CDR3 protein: CAWDRGATGELFF. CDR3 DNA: TGTGCCTGGGACAGGGGAGCTACCGGGGAGCTGTTTTTT.

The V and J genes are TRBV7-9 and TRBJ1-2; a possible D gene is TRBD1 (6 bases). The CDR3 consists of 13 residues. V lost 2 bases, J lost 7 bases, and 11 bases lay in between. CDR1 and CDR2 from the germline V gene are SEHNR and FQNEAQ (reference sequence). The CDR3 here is CASSLQGQGGYTF. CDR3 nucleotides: TGTGCCAGCAGCTTACAGGGGCAAGGTGGCTACACCTTC.

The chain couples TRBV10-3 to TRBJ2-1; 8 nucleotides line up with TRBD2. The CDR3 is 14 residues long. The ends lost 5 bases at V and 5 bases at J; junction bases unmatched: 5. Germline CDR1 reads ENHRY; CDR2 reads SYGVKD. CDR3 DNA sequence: TGTGCCATCAGTATACTAGCGGAGGACAATGAGCAGTTCTTC. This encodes CAISILAEDNEQFF.

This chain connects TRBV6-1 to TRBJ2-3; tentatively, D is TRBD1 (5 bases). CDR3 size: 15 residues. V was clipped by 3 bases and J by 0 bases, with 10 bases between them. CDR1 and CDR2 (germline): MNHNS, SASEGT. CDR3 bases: TGTGCCAGCAGTGACTTCGACAGAAGCACAGATACGCAGTATTTT. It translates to CASSDFDRSTDTQYF.